Following are 2 T cell receptor beta chains from one sample sequenced in a study of T cell changes during pregnancy in multiple sclerosis. Produced via immunoSEQ multiplex PCR; TCRdb's table is partial and in-frame only. The profile shows 75,000 to 100,000 clones, 85% to 95% of them singletons. This specimen was peripheral blood, taken after pregnancy. All receptors derive from a female donor with multiple sclerosis, enrolled in a pregnancy study.

V and J are TRBV4-3 and TRBJ2-1, with 12 bases that match TRBD2. Germline CDR1 LGHNA, CDR2 YSLEER. This CDR3 contains 19 residues. V trimming: 0 bases; J trimming: 5 bases; junction bases outside the gene matches: 11. CDR3 sequence (DNA): TGCGCCAGCAGCCAAGAGATCTCGGGACTAGCGGGTATTAACAATGAGCAGTTCTTC. It encodes CASSQEISGLAGINNEQFF.

The chain carries TRBV21-1 and TRBJ2-1; the D call in the table, TRBD2, was not verified against the DNA. TRBV21-1 represents a pseudogene. The CDR3 is 11 residues long. The chain's CDR3 is CARGGVNEQFF. In nucleotides, the CDR3 is TGTGCCAGAGGAGGGGTTAATGAGCAGTTCTTC.